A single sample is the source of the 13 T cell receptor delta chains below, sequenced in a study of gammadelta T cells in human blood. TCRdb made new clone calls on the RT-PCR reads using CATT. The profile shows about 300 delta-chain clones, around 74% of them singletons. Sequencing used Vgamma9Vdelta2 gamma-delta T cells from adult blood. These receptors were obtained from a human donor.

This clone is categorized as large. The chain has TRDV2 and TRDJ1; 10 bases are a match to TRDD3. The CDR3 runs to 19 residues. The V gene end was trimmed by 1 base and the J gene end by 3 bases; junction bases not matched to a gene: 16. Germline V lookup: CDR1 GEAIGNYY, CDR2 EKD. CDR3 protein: CACDTLAVRLGDIPDKLIF. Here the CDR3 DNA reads TGTGCCTGTGACACTTTGGCGGTACGTCTGGGGGATATACCCGATAAACTCATCTTT.

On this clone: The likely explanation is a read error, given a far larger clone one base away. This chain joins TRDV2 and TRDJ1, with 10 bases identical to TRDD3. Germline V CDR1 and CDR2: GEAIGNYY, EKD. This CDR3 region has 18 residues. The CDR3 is CACDTVHTGGSGGDKPIF. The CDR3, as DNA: TGTGCCTGTGACACTGTACATACTGGGGGATCCGGGGGCGATAAACCCATCTTT.

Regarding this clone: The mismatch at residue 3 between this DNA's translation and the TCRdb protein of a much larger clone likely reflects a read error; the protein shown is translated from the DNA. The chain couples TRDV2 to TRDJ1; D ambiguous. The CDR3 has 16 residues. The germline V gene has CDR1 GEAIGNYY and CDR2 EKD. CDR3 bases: TGTGCCTTTGACACCGTTGGAAGAACCGACACCGATAAACTCATCTTT. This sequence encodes CAFDTVGRTDTDKLIF.

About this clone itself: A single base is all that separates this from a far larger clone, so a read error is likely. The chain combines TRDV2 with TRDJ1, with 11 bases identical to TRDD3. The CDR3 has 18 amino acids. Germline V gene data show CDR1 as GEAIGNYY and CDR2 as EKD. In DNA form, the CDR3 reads TGTGCCTGTGACACCCTACTGGGGGATAATCAGTACACCGATAAACGCATCTTT. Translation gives CACDTLLGDNQYTDKRIF.

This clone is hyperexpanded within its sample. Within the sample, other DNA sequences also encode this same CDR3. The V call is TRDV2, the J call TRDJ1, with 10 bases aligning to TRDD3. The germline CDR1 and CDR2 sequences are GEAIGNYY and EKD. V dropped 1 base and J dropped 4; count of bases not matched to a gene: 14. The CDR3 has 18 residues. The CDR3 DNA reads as TGTGCCTGTGACACTGTACATACTGGGGGATCCGGGGGCGATAAACTCATCTTT. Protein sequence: CACDTVHTGGSGGDKLIF.

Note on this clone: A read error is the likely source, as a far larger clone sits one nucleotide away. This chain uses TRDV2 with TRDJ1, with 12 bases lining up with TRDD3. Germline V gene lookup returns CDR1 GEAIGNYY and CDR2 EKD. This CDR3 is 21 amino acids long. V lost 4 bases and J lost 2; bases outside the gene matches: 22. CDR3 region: CACEHLKPGSWGIRETDKLIF. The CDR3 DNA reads TGTGCCTGTGAGCACCTCAAACCCGGTTCCTGGGGGATACGTGAAACCGATAAACTCATCTTT.

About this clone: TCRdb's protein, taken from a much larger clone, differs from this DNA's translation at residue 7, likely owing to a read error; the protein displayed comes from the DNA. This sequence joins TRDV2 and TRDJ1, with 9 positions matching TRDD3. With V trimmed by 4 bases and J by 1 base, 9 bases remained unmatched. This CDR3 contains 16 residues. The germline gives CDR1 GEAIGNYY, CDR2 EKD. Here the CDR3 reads CACDPLPGDTTDKLIF. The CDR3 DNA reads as TGTGCCTGTGATCCCCTACCGGGGGATACCACCGATAAACTCATCTTT.

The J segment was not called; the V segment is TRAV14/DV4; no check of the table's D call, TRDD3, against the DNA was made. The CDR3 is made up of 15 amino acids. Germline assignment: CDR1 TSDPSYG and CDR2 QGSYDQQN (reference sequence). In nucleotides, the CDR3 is TGTGCCAGCAGCTTAGGAGGTTTCAATCCGGGGGGCTACACCTTC. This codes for CASSLGGFNPGGYTF.

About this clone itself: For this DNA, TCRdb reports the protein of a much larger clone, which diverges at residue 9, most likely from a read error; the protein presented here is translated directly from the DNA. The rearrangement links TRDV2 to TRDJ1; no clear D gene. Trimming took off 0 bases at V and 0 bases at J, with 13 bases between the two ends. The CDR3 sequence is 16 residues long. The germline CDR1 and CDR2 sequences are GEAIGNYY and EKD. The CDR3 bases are TGTGCCTGTGACACCGTTGGAAGAGCCGACACCGATAAACTCATCTTT. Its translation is CACDTVGRADTDKLIF.

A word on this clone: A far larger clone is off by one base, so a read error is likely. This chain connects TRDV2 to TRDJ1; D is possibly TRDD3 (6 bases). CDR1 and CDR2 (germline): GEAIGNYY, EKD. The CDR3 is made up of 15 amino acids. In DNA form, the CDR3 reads TGTGCCTGTGACACCGTGGGGATTGACACCGATAAACCCATCTTT. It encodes CACDTVGIDTDKPIF.

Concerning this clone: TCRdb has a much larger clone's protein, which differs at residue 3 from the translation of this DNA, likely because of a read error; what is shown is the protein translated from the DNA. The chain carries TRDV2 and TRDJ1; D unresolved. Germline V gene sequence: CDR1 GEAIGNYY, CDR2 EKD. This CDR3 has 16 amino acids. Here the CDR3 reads CAWDTVSGLYTDKLIF. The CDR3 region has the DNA TGTGCCTGGGACACAGTATCCGGATTGTACACCGATAAACTCATCTTT.

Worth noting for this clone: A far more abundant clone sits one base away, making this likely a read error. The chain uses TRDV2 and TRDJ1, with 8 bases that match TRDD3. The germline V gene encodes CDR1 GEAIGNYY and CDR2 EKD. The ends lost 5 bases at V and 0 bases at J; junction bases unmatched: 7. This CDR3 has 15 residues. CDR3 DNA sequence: TGTGCCTGTGTACTGTGGGATACGTACACCGATAAACTCATCTTT. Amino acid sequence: CACVLWDTYTDKLIF.

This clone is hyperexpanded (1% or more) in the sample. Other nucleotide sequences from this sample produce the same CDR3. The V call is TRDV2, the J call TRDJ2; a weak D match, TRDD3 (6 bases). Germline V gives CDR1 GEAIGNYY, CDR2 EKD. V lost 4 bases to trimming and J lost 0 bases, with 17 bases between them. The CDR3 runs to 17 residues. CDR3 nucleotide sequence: TGTGCCTGTGATTCCGTCTCGGGGATTTCTTTGACAGCACAACTCTTCTTT. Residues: CACDSVSGISLTAQLFF.